This T cell receptor beta chain originates from a study of blood T cell repertoires in COVID-19. This CDR3 has 16 residues. Germline CDR1 reads SGHDT; CDR2 reads YYEEEE. V shed 6 bases and J 2 bases; nucleotides not matched to a gene: 10. Profiled with immunoSEQ multiplex PCR; TCRdb holds only in-frame clones, not every one. The sample holds 55,000 or so clones, more than 75% seen once. The chain recombines TRBV5-6 with TRBJ2-3, with 9 positions matching TRBD1. This TCR came from a man in his fifties or sixties with active or convalescent COVID-19. Sequenced input: peripheral blood. The CDR3 nucleotides read TGTGCCAGCATCGAAACCGGACAGGGGTACACAGATACGCAGTATTTT. It codes for CASIETGQGYTDTQYF.